This paragraph covers one TCR beta chain sequence. The data stem from a study of T cells after posttransplantation cyclophosphamide. Data came from immunoSEQ multiplex PCR; TCRdb stores just in-frame clones and leaves some out. Of just over 20,000 clones in the sample, roughly 98% are singletons; the top ten hold less than 0.2%. Cells defined as naive were viable CD3+CD4+ or CD3+CD8+ and CCR7+CD45RA+CD45RO-CD95-CD27+CD28+. Trimming cost V 3 bases and J 6 bases; bases outside gene matches: 10. This CDR3 has 16 amino acids. The germline CDR1 and CDR2 sequences are SGHTA and FQGNSA. The J gene is TRBJ2-5, the V gene TRBV7-2; 10 bases line up with TRBD2. Material for sequencing was naive CD4+ T cells sorted from PBMCs. The clonotype was recovered from a man aged 35-49 years in good health, CMV-negative, and a related stem cell transplant donor. CDR3 amino acids: CASSFVAGGSQKTQYF. DNA of the CDR3: TGTGCCAGCAGCTTTGTAGCGGGAGGTTCTCAAAAGACCCAGTACTTC.